This T cell receptor (beta chain) was recovered during a study of beta chain features in type 1 diabetes (dated by TCRdb to 2017 to 2018). Context from the whole study: Mean age, gender distribution, total cell number and subset yield were not different between patients and healthy donors. A total of 85 million to 140 million sorted cells were examined across all samples, and a strong correlation was observed between cell number per subset and RNA yield. The study compared the TCRB repertoires of sorted circulating CD4+ T cell subsets in recently diagnosed type 1 diabetes patients with those in matched healthy donors. Naive and central memory subsets were obtained from all 30 or so donors, but regulatory and stem cell-like memory subsets were isolated from only 8 patients and roughly eight healthy donors. Points the paper makes about the study in general: Shorter templates might have been favored by PCR, but patient and control samples were amplified and corrected together, so both groups would have been affected equally by any skew. Because the HLA sub-analyses included only small numbers of individuals, any influence of HLA type on TCRB rearrangement was left unresolved. The naive, central memory and regulatory TCRB repertoires appeared to resemble one another more closely among patients than among healthy donors. Because cDNA was sequenced instead of genomic DNA, highly expressing activated cells could be over-represented, though the groups showed no difference in activation or CD3 levels. Type 1 diabetes patients showed a moderate but significant shortening of TCRB CDR3 length in all four CD4+ subsets. Fewer insertions and more nucleotide deletions at VDJ recombination sites were observed in patients with type 1 diabetes, implying thymic rearrangement abnormalities.

This clone turned up a few times. Its antigen is not yet known. Per-nucleotide qualities are absent, and no much larger clonotype sits a single base away. The High Capacity cDNA Reverse Transcription Kit was used to reverse transcribe all of the isolated RNA, meaning that expressed TCRB transcripts were what got sequenced. Naive, central memory and regulatory T cell samples underwent deep immunoSEQ sequencing, averaging roughly 3.5 million total reads per sample. Sorted cells were lysed in RLT buffer and RNA was extracted with DNase-treated RNeasy Micro or Mini kits, depending on cell number. To prevent cross-contamination, each cell subset was processed individually, whereas patient and healthy donor samples were processed jointly. Using the immunoSEQ multiplex PCR, TCRB sequences were amplified from cDNA into 87-bp fragments spanning the CDR3 region. The amplicons were sequenced using the Illumina HiSeq platform. Turning to the authors' computational methods: Synthetic template baselines were used to correct PCR bias computationally, reads within Hamming distance 2 were collapsed together, and singletons that could not be merged were discarded. Reads were aligned to IMGT to assign V, D and J genes, CDR3 length, and insertions or deletions at six rearrangement sites. Clonotype counts were normalized to sorted cell number within each subset before computing true diversity and Gini coefficients with the tcR R package. The overlap coefficient, calculated on TCRB nucleotide sequences, was used to measure repertoire sharing. Out-of-frame TCRB sequences from naive cells were analyzed to stand in for the pre-selection repertoire. Not all clones reach the TCRdb copy of this immuneACCESS table, which keeps in-frame sequences only. Checked studies attribute under half of the gap to unresolved V genes and leave the rest unexplained. From that table come the V and J calls and clone size; the DNA was used to work out D and trimming. This sample gives roughly 230,000 clones in total; 7.5% to 10% of them show up just once. The ten largest make up 0.034% of the sample.

Each donor gave one peripheral blood draw, roughly 120 mL on average, collected into heparinised tubes. Naive, central memory, regulatory and stem cell-like memory CD4+ T cells were sorted on a BD FACSAria II using a panel including CD45RO, CCR7, CD25, CD127, CD95 and CD27. A purity above 98% was achieved for all sorted populations. PBMCs were isolated immediately by Lymphoprep density gradient centrifugation and stained directly without culture. So that batch effects would be minimized, each experiment stained and sorted samples in pairs, pairing one healthy donor with one patient. The cysteine opens and the phenylalanine closes a CDR3 of 11 amino acids. CDR3 DNA is the only sequence kept; it has 33 bases, read in frame from the first base. The V end loses 4 bases and the J end loses 5 bases, and a stretch of 8 bases separates them. CDR1 and CDR2 were assigned from the germline V gene (reference sequence) as DFQATT and SNEGSKA.

Sequenced: naive CD4+ T cells from blood. The label giving this sample's cell subset or site can be read as: true naive CD4+ T cells. Recombination connected TRBV20-1 to TRBJ1-1, with a tentative D gene TRBD1 over 6 matching bases. This TCR was recovered from a woman aged 18-29 years in good health. The CDR3 protein sequence reads: CSATGETEAFF. In nucleotide form, the sequence is TGCAGTGCTACAGGGGAAACTGAAGCTTTCTTT.